The 20 T cell receptor beta chains below come from one sample, sequenced in a study of post-analysis software for immune sequencing data (dated by TCRdb to between 2014 and 2017). Paper-wide results and their limitations: Patients showed significantly higher frequencies than controls for a handful of TRBV segments, among them TRBV5-6, TRBV5-1 and TRBV20-1.

These receptors have no known antigen. The library was built by means of PCR. Sequencing used an Illumina HiSeq 2500. Unique molecular identifiers were incorporated into TCR beta cDNA libraries to reduce PCR and sequencing biases. In-frame beta chains were kept once TCRdb had trimmed the public reads at Q25 with fastp and called clones with MiXCR. One record per CDR3 amino acid sequence lists the most common genes and DNA. The sample records about 800,000 distinct CDR3 sequences, 25% to 30% of which are singletons. The top ten hold under 0.7% of the sample. The sample consisted of blood. The receptors here all came from a girl aged 10-17 years with multiple sclerosis.

This sequence joins TRBV6-6 and TRBJ2-6; tentatively, D is TRBD2 (5 bases). This CDR3 contains 13 residues. V was shortened by 8 bases and J by 6 bases, with 11 bases between the two germline ends. The V gene's germline CDR1 is MNHNY and CDR2 SVGAGI (reference sequence). CDR3 sequence: CASSGTEANVLTF. DNA of the CDR3: TGTGCCAGCTCGGGAACTGAGGCCAACGTCCTGACTTTC.

The chain has TRBV12-3 or TRBV12-4 and TRBJ2-5; D not resolved. Trimming removed 5 bases from V and 0 bases from J, with 7 bases in between. The CDR3 loop spans 13 amino acids. DNA for the CDR3: TGTGCCAGCAGTCCGGAGCACCAAGAGACCCAGTACTTC. Its protein is CASSPEHQETQYF.

This clonotype was observed a few times. V and J are TRBV29-1 and TRBJ2-5; D uncertain. Between the trimmed V and J ends, which lost 7 bases and 4 bases, there was a span of 13 bases. This CDR3 spans 12 amino acids. Per the germline V gene, CDR1 is SQVTM and CDR2 is ANQGSEA. DNA for the CDR3: TGCAGCGCCTCGATGGTCGGAGAGACCCAGTACTTC. This gives the protein CSASMVGETQYF.

V and J are TRBV7-9 and TRBJ1-1; tentative D call: TRBD1 (5 bases). CDR1 and CDR2 from the germline V gene are SEHNR and FQNEAQ (reference sequence). With 0 bases removed from V and 4 bases from J, the gap between germline ends came to 12 bases. The CDR3 is made up of 15 amino acids. The CDR3 coding sequence is TGTGCCAGCAGCTTAGCGCGAGGGGTGGGCACTGAAGCTTTCTTT. Residues: CASSLARGVGTEAFF. The full variable domain, completed using reference TRBV7-9 and TRBJ1-1, is DTGVSQNPRHKITKRGQNVTFRCDPISEHNRLYWYRQTLGQGPEFLTYFQNEAQLEKSRLLSDRFSAERPKGSFSTLEIQRTEQGDSAMYLCASSLARGVGTEAFFGQGTRLTVV.

V usage is TRBV29-1 and J usage is TRBJ2-3; 9 bases map to TRBD1. In germline, CDR1 is SQVTM, CDR2 ANQGSEA. V dropped 7 bases and J dropped 4; count of bases not matched to a gene: 6. This CDR3 spans 13 amino acids. DNA of the CDR3: TGCAGCGCCCCGGGACAGGGCTCAGATACGCAGTATTTT. The encoded protein is CSAPGQGSDTQYF.

The V call is TRBV10-3, the J call TRBJ2-3, with D possibly being TRBD1 (5 bases). CDR3 length: 14 amino acids. Per germline, CDR1 ENHRY and CDR2 SYGVKD. With 4 bases removed from V and 4 bases from J, the gap between germline ends came to 12 bases. The CDR3 protein is CAISASGSADTQYF. As DNA, the CDR3 is TGTGCCATCAGTGCGTCAGGGTCTGCAGATACGCAGTATTTT.

The chain links TRBV11-3 to TRBJ2-3; D is possibly TRBD1 (5 bases). The CDR3 runs 13 residues. V was clipped by 5 bases and J by 5 bases, with 11 bases between them. Germline CDR1 is SGHNT and CDR2 is YENEEA. The CDR3 sequence is CASSEQERDTQYF. Written as DNA, the CDR3 is TGTGCCAGCAGCGAACAGGAGAGAGATACGCAGTATTTT.

The rearrangement links TRBV20-1 to TRBJ2-6, with unresolved D. This CDR3 is 17 amino acids long. V lost 6 bases and J lost 0, with 18 bases in between. CDR1 is DFQATT and CDR2 is SNEGSKA in the germline V gene (reference sequence). CDR3 region: CSAPKGGFHSGANVLTF. CDR3 sequence (DNA): TGCAGTGCACCAAAAGGCGGCTTCCACTCTGGGGCCAACGTCCTGACTTTC.

This clonotype was counted between two and nine times. The V gene is TRBV20-1, the J gene TRBJ1-5, with D possibly being TRBD1 (5 bases). V was cut by 3 bases and J by 4 bases, with 10 bases left in between. Germline CDR1 and CDR2: DFQATT and SNEGSKA (reference sequence). The CDR3 totals 13 residues. The CDR3 here is CSASRGTNQPQHF. The CDR3 DNA is TGCAGTGCTAGTAGGGGTACGAATCAGCCCCAGCATTTT.

This clonotype showed up just a few times. One junction end disagrees with the germline gene, perhaps due to a read error. The rearrangement joins TRBV11-1 to TRBJ1-2, with D uncertain. CDR1 SGHAT and CDR2 FQDESV come from the germline V gene (reference sequence). CDR3 length equals 13 residues. The CDR3 DNA reads TGTGCCAGCAGCTTAGTAACTTCCTTTGGCTACATCTTC. Amino acid sequence: CASSLVTSFGYIF.

This clonotype was counted between two and nine times. The V call is TRBV20-1, the J call TRBJ1-2; D is ambiguous. CDR1 and CDR2 (germline): DFQATT, SNEGSKA (reference sequence). Trimming removed 3 bases from V and 0 bases from J, with 11 bases in between. The CDR3 covers 14 residues. CDR3 region: CSASQRFANYGYTF. The CDR3 DNA is TGCAGTGCTAGTCAGCGGTTCGCTAACTATGGCTACACCTTC.

This clonotype was counted only a few times. The chain uses TRBV7-2 and TRBJ2-6; 9 bases align to TRBD1. The CDR3 is 19 residues long. With V trimmed by 5 bases and J by 0 bases, 11 bases remained unmatched. Per the germline V gene, CDR1 is SGHTA and CDR2 is FQGNSA. The CDR3 coding sequence is TGTGCCAGCAGCCCGTCGACAGGGGGAGTCACCTCTGGGGCCAACGTCCTGACTTTC. It yields the protein CASSPSTGGVTSGANVLTF.

In its sample, this clonotype was seen a few times. The CDR3 is CASSPLSGGWTDTQYF. In DNA, the CDR3 is TGTGCCAGCTCACCCCTCTCCGGGGGCTGGACAGATACGCAGTATTTT. This chain links TRBV18 with TRBJ2-3; either TRBD1 or TRBD2 may supply D (6 bases each). The CDR3 covers 16 residues. In germline, CDR1 is KGHSH, CDR2 LQKENI. Trimming took 3 bases from V and 3 from J, leaving 16 bases between them.

This clonotype occurred a few times. The chain recombines TRBV3-1 with TRBJ2-1; weak D call: TRBD2 (6 bases). This CDR3 spans 16 amino acids. Germline lookup yields CDR1 LGHDT and CDR2 YNNKEL (reference sequence). Trimming removed 5 bases at V and 7 bases at J, with 21 bases between. The CDR3 DNA sequence: TGTGCCAGCAGCGAATCGTGGACTACCCCTGTAAATGAGCAGTTCTTC. This gives the protein CASSESWTTPVNEQFF.

The chain couples TRBV27 to TRBJ1-1; D unresolved. Germline values: CDR1 MNHEY, CDR2 SMNVEV (reference sequence). The V gene lost 7 bases and the J gene lost 1 base, with 16 bases spanning the gap. The CDR3 is 15 amino acids. CDR3 loop: CASNRGPRKNTEAFF. DNA of the CDR3: TGTGCCAGCAACCGAGGGCCTAGGAAGAACACTGAAGCTTTCTTT.

This clonotype was observed a handful of times. The V gene is TRBV5-1, the J gene TRBJ2-1, with a possible D match to TRBD2 (6 bases). In germline, CDR1 is SGHRS, CDR2 YFSETQ. The CDR3 consists of 15 residues. V gave up 3 bases and J gave up 0 bases, with 10 bases separating them. CDR3: CASSYAGGSYNEQFF. In nucleotides, the CDR3 is TGCGCCAGCAGCTATGCCGGGGGCTCCTACAATGAGCAGTTCTTC. Looking up the rest from reference TRBV5-1 and TRBJ2-1 gives the full variable domain: KAGVTQTPRYLIKTRGQQVTLSCSPISGHRSVSWYQQTPGQGLQFLFEYFSETQRNKGNFPGRFSGRQFSNSRSEMNVSTLELGDSALYLCASSYAGGSYNEQFFGPGTRLTVL.

This clonotype came up a few times. This sequence joins TRBV20-1 and TRBJ2-7; no clear D. In germline, CDR1 is DFQATT, CDR2 SNEGSKA (reference sequence). The CDR3 runs to 12 residues. The V end lost 1 base, the J end lost 7 bases, and 11 bases lay between the germline ends. CDR3 residues: CSARGTAREQYF. The CDR3 nucleotides are TGCAGTGCTAGAGGTACCGCGAGAGAGCAGTACTTC.

This chain links TRBV13 with TRBJ2-1; weak D call: TRBD2 (6 bases). The germline gives CDR1 PRHDT, CDR2 FYEKMQ (reference sequence). This CDR3 comprises 17 residues. V lost 4 bases and J 8 bases, leaving 24 bases between the germline ends. CDR3 sequence reads: CASSSRTGGKRTDEQFF. DNA for the CDR3: TGTGCCAGCAGCTCTCGGACTGGCGGGAAAAGGACGGATGAGCAGTTCTTC.

This clonotype has more than one count but fewer than ten. The chain carries TRBV20-1 and TRBJ2-7; 7 nucleotides agree with TRBD1. Germline lookup yields CDR1 DFQATT and CDR2 SNEGSKA (reference sequence). This CDR3 spans 13 amino acids. V lost 6 bases and J lost 2; bases outside the gene matches: 7. CDR3 nucleotides: TGCAGTGCGACCCGACAGGGTCCCTACGAGCAGTACTTC. This codes for CSATRQGPYEQYF.

The J gene is TRBJ2-5, the V gene TRBV10-3; tentative D call: TRBD1 (6 bases). TRBJ2-7 matches the DNA end more closely, so the J call is doubtful. CDR1 is ENHRY and CDR2 is SYGVKD in the germline V gene. The CDR3 runs to 14 residues. CDR3 protein: CAISPRDTAYEQYF. The DNA for the CDR3 is TGTGCCATCAGCCCACGGGACACCGCCTACGAGCAGTACTTC.